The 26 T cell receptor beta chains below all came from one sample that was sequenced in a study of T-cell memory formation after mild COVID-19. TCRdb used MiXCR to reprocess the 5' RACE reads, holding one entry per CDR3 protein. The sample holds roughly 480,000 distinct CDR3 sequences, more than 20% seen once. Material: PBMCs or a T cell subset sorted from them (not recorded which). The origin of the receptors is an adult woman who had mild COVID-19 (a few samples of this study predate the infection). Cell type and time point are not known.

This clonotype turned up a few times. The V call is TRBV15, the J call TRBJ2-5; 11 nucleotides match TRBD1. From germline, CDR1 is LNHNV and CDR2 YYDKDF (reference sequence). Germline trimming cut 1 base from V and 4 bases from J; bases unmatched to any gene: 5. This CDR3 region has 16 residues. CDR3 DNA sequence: TGTGCCACCAGCAGAGGTGGGACAGGGGGTATAGAGACCCAGTACTTC. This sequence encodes CATSRGGTGGIETQYF. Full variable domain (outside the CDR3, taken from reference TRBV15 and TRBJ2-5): DAMVIQNPRYQVTQFGKPVTLSCSQTLNHNVMYWYQQKSSQAPKLLFHYYDKDFNNEADTPDNFQSRRPNTSFCFLDIRSPGLGDTAMYLCATSRGGTGGIETQYFGPGTRLLVL.

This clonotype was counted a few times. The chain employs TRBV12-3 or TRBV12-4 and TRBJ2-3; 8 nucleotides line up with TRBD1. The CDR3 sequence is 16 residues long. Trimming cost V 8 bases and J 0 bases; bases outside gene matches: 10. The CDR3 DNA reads TGTGCCAGCGGATTATTGACAGGGGAGAGCACAGATACGCAGTATTTT. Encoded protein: CASGLLTGESTDTQYF.

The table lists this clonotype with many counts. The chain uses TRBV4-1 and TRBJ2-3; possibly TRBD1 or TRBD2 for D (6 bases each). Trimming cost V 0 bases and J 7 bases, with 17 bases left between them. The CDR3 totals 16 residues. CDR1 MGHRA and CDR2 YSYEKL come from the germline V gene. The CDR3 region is CASSQDWSGARNTQYF. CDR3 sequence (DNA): TGCGCCAGCAGCCAAGATTGGTCGGGGGCGCGAAATACGCAGTATTTT.

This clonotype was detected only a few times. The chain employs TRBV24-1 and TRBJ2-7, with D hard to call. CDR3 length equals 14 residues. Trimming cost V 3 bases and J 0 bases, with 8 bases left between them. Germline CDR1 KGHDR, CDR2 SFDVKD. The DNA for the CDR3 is TGTGCCACCAGTGATCAAGCCAACTCCTACGAGCAGTACTTC. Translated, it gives CATSDQANSYEQYF.

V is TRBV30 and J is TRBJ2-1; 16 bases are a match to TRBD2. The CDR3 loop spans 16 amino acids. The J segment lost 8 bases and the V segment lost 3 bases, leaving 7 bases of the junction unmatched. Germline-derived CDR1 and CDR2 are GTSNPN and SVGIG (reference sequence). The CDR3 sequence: CAWRRPGTSGRDEQFF. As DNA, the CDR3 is TGTGCCTGGAGACGCCCCGGGACTAGCGGGAGGGATGAGCAGTTCTTC. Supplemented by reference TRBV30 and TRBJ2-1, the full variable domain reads SQTIHQWPATLVQPVGSPLSLECTVEGTSNPNLYWYRQAAGRGLQLLFYSVGIGQISSEVPQNLSASRPQDRQFILSSKKLLLSDSGFYLCAWRRPGTSGRDEQFFGPGTRLTVL.

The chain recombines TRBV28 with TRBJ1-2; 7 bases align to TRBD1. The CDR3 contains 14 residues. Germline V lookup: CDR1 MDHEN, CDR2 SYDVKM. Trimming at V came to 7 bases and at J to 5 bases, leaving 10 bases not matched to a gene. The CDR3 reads CASNAGTASYGYTF. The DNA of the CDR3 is TGTGCCAGCAACGCCGGGACAGCGTCGTATGGCTACACCTTC.

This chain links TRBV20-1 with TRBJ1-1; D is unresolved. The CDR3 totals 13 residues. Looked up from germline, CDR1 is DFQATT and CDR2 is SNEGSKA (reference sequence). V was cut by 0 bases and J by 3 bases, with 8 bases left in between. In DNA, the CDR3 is TGCAGTGCTAGAGAGGGGTCGTACACTGAAGCTTTCTTT. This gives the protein CSAREGSYTEAFF.

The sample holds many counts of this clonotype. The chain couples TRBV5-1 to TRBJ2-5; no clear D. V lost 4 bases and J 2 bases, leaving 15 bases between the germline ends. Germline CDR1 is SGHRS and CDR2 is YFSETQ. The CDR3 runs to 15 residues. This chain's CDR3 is CASSPETGPQETQYF. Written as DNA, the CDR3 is TGCGCCAGCAGCCCCGAGACCGGCCCTCAAGAGACCCAGTACTTC.

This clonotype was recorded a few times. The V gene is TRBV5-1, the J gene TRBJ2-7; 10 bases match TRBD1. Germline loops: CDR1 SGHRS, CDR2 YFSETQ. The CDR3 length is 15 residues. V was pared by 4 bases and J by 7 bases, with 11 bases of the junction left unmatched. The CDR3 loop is CASSPPDRGPWEQYF. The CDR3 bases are TGCGCCAGCAGCCCGCCCGACAGGGGGCCGTGGGAGCAGTACTTC.

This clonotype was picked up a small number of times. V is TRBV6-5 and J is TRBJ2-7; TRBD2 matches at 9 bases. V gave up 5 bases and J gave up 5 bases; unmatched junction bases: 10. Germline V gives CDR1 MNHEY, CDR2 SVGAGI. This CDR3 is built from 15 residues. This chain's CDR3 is CASSNPKREVDEQYF. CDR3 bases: TGTGCCAGCAGTAACCCAAAGCGGGAGGTAGACGAGCAGTACTTC.

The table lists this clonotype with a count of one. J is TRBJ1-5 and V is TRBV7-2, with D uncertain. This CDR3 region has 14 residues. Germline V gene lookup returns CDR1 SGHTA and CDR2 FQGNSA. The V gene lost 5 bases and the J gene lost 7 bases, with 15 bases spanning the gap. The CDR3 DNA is TGTGCCAGCAGCCATACTCCAGGTGGACAGCCCCAGCATTTT. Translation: CASSHTPGGQPQHF.

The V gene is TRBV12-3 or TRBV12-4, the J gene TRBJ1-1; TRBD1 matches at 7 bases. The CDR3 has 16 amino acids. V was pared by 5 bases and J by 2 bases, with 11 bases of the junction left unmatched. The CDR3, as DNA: TGTGCCAGCAGTCCCCACAGGGGCTTGGGAAACACTGAAGCTTTCTTT. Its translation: CASSPHRGLGNTEAFF.

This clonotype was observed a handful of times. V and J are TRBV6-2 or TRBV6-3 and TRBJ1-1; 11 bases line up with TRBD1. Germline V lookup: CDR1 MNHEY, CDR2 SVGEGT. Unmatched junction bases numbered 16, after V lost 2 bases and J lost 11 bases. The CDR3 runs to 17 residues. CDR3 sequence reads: CASSYERTGGVPLNAFF. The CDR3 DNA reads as TGTGCCAGCAGTTACGAGAGGACAGGGGGCGTCCCCTTGAATGCTTTCTTT.

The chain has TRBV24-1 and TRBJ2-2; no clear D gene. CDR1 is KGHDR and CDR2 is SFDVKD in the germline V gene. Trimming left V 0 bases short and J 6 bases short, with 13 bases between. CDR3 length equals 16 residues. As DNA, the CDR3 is TGTGCCACCAGTGATTTGGCCCCAATGGCGGCCGGGGAGCTGTTTTTT. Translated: CATSDLAPMAAGELFF.

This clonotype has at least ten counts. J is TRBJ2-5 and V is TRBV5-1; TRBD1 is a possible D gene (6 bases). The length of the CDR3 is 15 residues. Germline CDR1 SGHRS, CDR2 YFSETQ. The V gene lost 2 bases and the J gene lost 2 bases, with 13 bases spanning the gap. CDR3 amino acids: CASSFGQILQETQYF. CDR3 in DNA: TGCGCCAGCAGCTTCGGACAGATTCTTCAAGAGACCCAGTACTTC.

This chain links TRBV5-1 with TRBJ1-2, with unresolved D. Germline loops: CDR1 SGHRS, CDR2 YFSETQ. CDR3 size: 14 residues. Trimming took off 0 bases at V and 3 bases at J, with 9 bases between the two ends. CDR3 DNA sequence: TGCGCCAGCAGCTTGGCCAGGTTTCACTATGGCTACACCTTC. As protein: CASSLARFHYGYTF.

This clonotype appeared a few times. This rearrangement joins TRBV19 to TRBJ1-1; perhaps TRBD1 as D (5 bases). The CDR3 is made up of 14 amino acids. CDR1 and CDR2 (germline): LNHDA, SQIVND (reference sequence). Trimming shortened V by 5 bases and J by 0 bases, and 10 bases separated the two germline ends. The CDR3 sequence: CASSLPTVNTEAFF. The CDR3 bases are TGTGCCAGTAGTTTACCGACAGTGAACACTGAAGCTTTCTTT.

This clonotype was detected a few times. The CDR3 DNA is TGTGCCAGCAGTCCCATTGGACAGGGGGCGCCTGGCTACACCTTC. It translates to CASSPIGQGAPGYTF. V gene TRBV6-6 combines with J gene TRBJ1-2, with TRBD1 identical over 11 bases. With 5 bases clipped from V and 7 bases from J, the junction kept 9 bases outside the gene matches. There are 15 residues in the CDR3. Looked up from germline, CDR1 is MNHNY and CDR2 is SVGAGI (reference sequence).

The CDR3 region has the DNA TGTGCCAGCAGTGCTCCGGGACAGGGGTCAAGCGAGCAGTACTTC. Residues: CASSAPGQGSSEQYF. The chain employs TRBV28 and TRBJ2-7; 10 nucleotides match TRBD1. The V segment lost 5 bases and the J segment 6 bases; nucleotides outside the gene matches: 10. CDR1 and CDR2 (germline): MDHEN, SYDVKM. This CDR3 has 15 residues.

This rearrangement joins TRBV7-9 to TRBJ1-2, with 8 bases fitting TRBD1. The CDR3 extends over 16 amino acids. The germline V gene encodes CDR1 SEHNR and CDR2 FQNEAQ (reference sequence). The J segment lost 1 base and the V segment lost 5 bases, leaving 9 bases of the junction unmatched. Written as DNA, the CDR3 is TGTGCCAGCAGCCCTACACGACAGGGGAATAACTATGGCTACACCTTC. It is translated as CASSPTRQGNNYGYTF. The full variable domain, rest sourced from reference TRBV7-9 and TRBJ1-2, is DTGVSQNPRHKITKRGQNVTFRCDPISEHNRLYWYRQTLGQGPEFLTYFQNEAQLEKSRLLSDRFSAERPKGSFSTLEIQRTEQGDSAMYLCASSPTRQGNNYGYTFGSGTRLTVV.

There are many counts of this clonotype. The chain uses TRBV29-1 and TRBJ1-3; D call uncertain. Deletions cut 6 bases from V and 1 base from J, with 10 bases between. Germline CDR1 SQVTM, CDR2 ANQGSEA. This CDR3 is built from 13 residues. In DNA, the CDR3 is TGCAGCGTAGCGCTGATGTCTGGAAACACCATATATTTT. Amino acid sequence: CSVALMSGNTIYF.

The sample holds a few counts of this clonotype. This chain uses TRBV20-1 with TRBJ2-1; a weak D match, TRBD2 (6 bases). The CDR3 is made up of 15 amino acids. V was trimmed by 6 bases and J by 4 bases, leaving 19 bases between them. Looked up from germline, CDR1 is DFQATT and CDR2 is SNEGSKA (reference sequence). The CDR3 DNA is TGCAGTGCCCCGGGGTCTCTAGCGAGTTACAATGAGCAGTTCTTC. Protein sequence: CSAPGSLASYNEQFF.

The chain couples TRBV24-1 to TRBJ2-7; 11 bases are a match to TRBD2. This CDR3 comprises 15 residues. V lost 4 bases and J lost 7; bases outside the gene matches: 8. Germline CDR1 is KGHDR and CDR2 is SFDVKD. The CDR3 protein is CATSDSLAGVDEQYF. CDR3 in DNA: TGTGCCACCAGTGACTCACTAGCGGGAGTGGATGAGCAGTACTTC.

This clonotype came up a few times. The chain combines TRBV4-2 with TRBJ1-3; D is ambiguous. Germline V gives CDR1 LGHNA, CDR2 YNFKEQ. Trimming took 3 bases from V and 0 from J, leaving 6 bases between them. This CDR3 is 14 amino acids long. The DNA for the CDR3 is TGTGCCAGCAGCCAGTCTACCTCTGGAAACACCATATATTTT. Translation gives CASSQSTSGNTIYF.

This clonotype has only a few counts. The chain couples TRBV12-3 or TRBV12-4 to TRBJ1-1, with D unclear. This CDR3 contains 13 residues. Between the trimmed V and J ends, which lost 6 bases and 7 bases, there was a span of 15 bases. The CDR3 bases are TGTGCCAGCAGCCCAGGCCCACATCTTGAAGCTTTCTTT. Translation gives CASSPGPHLEAFF.

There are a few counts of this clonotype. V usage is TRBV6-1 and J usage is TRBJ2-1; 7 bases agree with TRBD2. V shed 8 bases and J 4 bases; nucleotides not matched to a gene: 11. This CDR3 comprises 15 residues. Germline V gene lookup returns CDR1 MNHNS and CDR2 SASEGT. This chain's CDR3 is CASGGGWISYNEQFF. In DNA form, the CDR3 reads TGTGCCAGCGGGGGGGGTTGGATCTCTTACAATGAGCAGTTCTTC.